These T cell receptor beta chains were read from a single sample in a study of blood T cell repertoires in COVID-19. Data came from immunoSEQ multiplex PCR; TCRdb stores just in-frame clones and leaves some out. The data hold 200,000 to 250,000 clones, with 83% observed a single time. Material: PBMCs or T cells enriched from blood (not recorded which). All receptors come from a middle-aged woman who had been exposed to COVID-19. CDR3s include the opening cysteine and the closing phenylalanine or tryptophan. D genes are given only for firm matches. The size entry is marked missing in some rows and otherwise reads once, few, many or a size class.

cdr3_aa: CASSLASPGGGNTGELFF
cdr3_nt: TGCGCCAGCAGCTTGGCTTCCCCTGGCGGGGGGAACACCGGGGAGCTGTTTTTT
v_call: TRBV5-1
clone_size: NA
j_call: TRBJ2-2
d_call: TRBD2

cdr3_aa: CASSLGQGEDNGYTF
cdr3_nt: TGCGCCAGCAGCTTGGGACAGGGGGAAGATAATGGCTACACCTTC
v_call: TRBV5-1
clone_size: NA
j_call: TRBJ1-2
d_call: TRBD1

cdr3_aa: CASSPHPTGTNYGYTF
cdr3_nt: TGCGCCAGCAGTCCCCACCCTACAGGGACTAACTATGGCTACACCTTC
v_call: TRBV10-1
clone_size: NA
j_call: TRBJ1-2
d_call: NA

cdr3_aa: CASSYRDYGYTF
cdr3_nt: TGTGCCAGCAGTTACAGAGACTATGGCTACACCTTC
v_call: TRBV6-2/TRBV6-3
clone_size: few
j_call: TRBJ1-2
d_call: NA

cdr3_aa: CASSLVGGATNEKLFF
cdr3_nt: TGCGCCAGCAGCCTTGTCGGGGGTGCAACTAATGAAAAACTGTTTTTT
v_call: TRBV5-1
clone_size: once
j_call: TRBJ1-4
d_call: NA

cdr3_aa: CASSQQGWTYNEQFF
cdr3_nt: TGTGCCAGCAGCCAACAGGGGTGGACCTACAATGAGCAGTTCTTC
v_call: TRBV6-5
clone_size: NA
j_call: TRBJ2-1
d_call: TRBD1

cdr3_aa: CASSLGTSGYNEQFF
cdr3_nt: TGTGCCAGCAGCTTAGGGACTAGCGGTTACAATGAGCAGTTCTTC
v_call: TRBV11-2
clone_size: NA
j_call: TRBJ2-1
d_call: TRBD2

cdr3_aa: CASTNGLMNTEAFF
cdr3_nt: TGTGCCAGCACCAACGGTCTGATGAACACTGAAGCTTTCTTT
v_call: TRBV7-9
clone_size: NA
j_call: TRBJ1-1
d_call: NA

cdr3_aa: CASSLGTGLSTNEKLFF
cdr3_nt: TGTGCCAGCAGCTTAGGGACAGGGTTATCAACTAATGAAAAACTGTTTTTT
v_call: TRBV7-8
clone_size: NA
j_call: TRBJ1-4
d_call: TRBD1

cdr3_aa: CASSLTRGGRETQYF
cdr3_nt: TGTGCCAGCAGCTTGACTCGGGGGGGCCGAGAGACCCAGTACTTC
v_call: TRBV5-4
clone_size: NA
j_call: TRBJ2-5
d_call: TRBD2

cdr3_aa: CASSLAGTVNEQFF
cdr3_nt: TGCGCCAGCAGCTTGGCCGGGACAGTCAATGAGCAGTTCTTC
v_call: TRBV5-1
clone_size: NA
j_call: TRBJ2-1
d_call: TRBD1

cdr3_aa: CASSPPPGQGRFTGELFF
cdr3_nt: TGTGCCAGCAGTCCACCTCCCGGACAGGGGAGATTTACCGGGGAGCTGTTTTTT
v_call: TRBV27
clone_size: few
j_call: TRBJ2-2
d_call: TRBD1

cdr3_aa: CASRPTGGYGYTF
cdr3_nt: TGTGCCAGCAGGCCAACAGGGGGCTATGGCTACACCTTC
v_call: TRBV27
clone_size: few
j_call: TRBJ1-2
d_call: TRBD1

cdr3_aa: CASSLTGPVITETQYF
cdr3_nt: TGTGCCAGCAGCTTAACGGGCCCGGTAATCACGGAGACCCAGTACTTC
v_call: TRBV7-3
clone_size: once
j_call: TRBJ2-5
d_call: NA

cdr3_aa: CASSASQGSGYGYTF
cdr3_nt: TGTGCCAGCAGCGCCTCACAGGGATCGGGTTATGGCTACACCTTC
v_call: TRBV6-5
clone_size: NA
j_call: TRBJ1-2
d_call: NA

cdr3_aa: CASSLFPGGALYNEQFF
cdr3_nt: TGTGCCAGCAGCTTATTCCCCGGTGGGGCCCTGTACAATGAGCAGTTCTTC
v_call: TRBV7-8
clone_size: NA
j_call: TRBJ2-1
d_call: NA

cdr3_aa: CASSLPSGGSTDTQYF
cdr3_nt: TGTGCCAGCAGCTTACCTAGCGGGGGATCCACAGATACGCAGTATTTT
v_call: TRBV7-9
clone_size: NA
j_call: TRBJ2-3
d_call: TRBD2

cdr3_aa: CASSTPMAGGNTIYF
cdr3_nt: TGTGCCAGTAGTACCCCGATGGCAGGAGGAAACACCATATATTTT
v_call: TRBV19
clone_size: NA
j_call: TRBJ1-3
d_call: NA

cdr3_aa: CASSILGALVNIQYF
cdr3_nt: TGTGCCAGTAGTATCCTAGGGGCTCTTGTGAACATTCAGTACTTC
v_call: TRBV19
clone_size: NA
j_call: TRBJ2-4
d_call: NA

cdr3_aa: CASSGDRAAQNTIYF
cdr3_nt: TGTGCCAGCAGCGGTGACAGGGCGGCTCAGAACACCATATATTTT
v_call: TRBV7-6
clone_size: NA
j_call: TRBJ1-3
d_call: TRBD1

cdr3_aa: CASGYPQGAGVPYEQYF
cdr3_nt: TGTGCTAGTGGGTATCCACAGGGAGCGGGGGTGCCCTACGAGCAGTACTTC
v_call: TRBV12-5
clone_size: NA
j_call: TRBJ2-7
d_call: TRBD2

cdr3_aa: CASSYSVSTDTQYF
cdr3_nt: TGTGCCAGCAGTTACAGCGTCAGCACAGATACGCAGTATTTT
v_call: TRBV6-6
clone_size: NA
j_call: TRBJ2-3
d_call: NA

cdr3_aa: CASSPRQVGSYTF
cdr3_nt: TGTGCCAGCAGCCCACGACAGGTCGGGAGCTACACCTTC
v_call: TRBV3-1/TRBV3-2
clone_size: once
j_call: TRBJ1-2
d_call: NA

cdr3_aa: CASSLDRGKNIQYF
cdr3_nt: TGCGCCAGCAGCTTGGACAGGGGCAAAAACATTCAGTACTTC
v_call: TRBV5-1
clone_size: NA
j_call: TRBJ2-4
d_call: TRBD1

cdr3_aa: CASSHGQGPYEQYF
cdr3_nt: TGTGCCAGCAGCCACGGACAGGGGCCCTACGAGCAGTACTTC
v_call: TRBV3-1/TRBV3-2
clone_size: NA
j_call: TRBJ2-7
d_call: TRBD1

cdr3_aa: CASSDRQGNSPLHF
cdr3_nt: TGTGCCAGCAGTGATAGACAGGGAAATTCACCCCTCCACTTT
v_call: TRBV6-1
clone_size: NA
j_call: TRBJ1-6
d_call: TRBD1

cdr3_aa: CASSKHSYGGADTQYF
cdr3_nt: TGTGCCAGCAGCAAACACTCCTACGGGGGGGCAGATACGCAGTATTTT
v_call: TRBV21-1
clone_size: NA
j_call: TRBJ2-3
d_call: NA

cdr3_aa: CASSFWAGTYTF
cdr3_nt: TGTGCCAGCAGTTTTTGGGCAGGAACTTACACCTTC
v_call: TRBV12-3/TRBV12-4
clone_size: NA
j_call: TRBJ1-2
d_call: NA

cdr3_aa: CASSQEGRAGGAFF
cdr3_nt: TGTGCCAGCAGCCAAGAAGGGCGCGCAGGGGGAGCTTTCTTT
v_call: TRBV3-1/TRBV3-2
clone_size: NA
j_call: TRBJ1-1
d_call: TRBD1

cdr3_aa: CASSFGAESGTVNF
cdr3_nt: TGTGCCAGCAGCTTCGGAGCCGAATCCGGGACAGTAAACTTC
v_call: TRBV7-2
clone_size: NA
j_call: TRBJ2-7
d_call: TRBD1

cdr3_aa: CASSLWGSGGPYNEQFF
cdr3_nt: TGTGCCAGCAGTTTATGGGGTAGCGGGGGACCATACAATGAGCAGTTCTTC
v_call: TRBV28
clone_size: NA
j_call: TRBJ2-1
d_call: TRBD2

cdr3_aa: CASSSSGGNQPQHF
cdr3_nt: TGTGCCAGCAGCTCCTCAGGGGGCAATCAGCCCCAGCATTTT
v_call: TRBV3-1/TRBV3-2
clone_size: NA
j_call: TRBJ1-5
d_call: NA

cdr3_aa: CASSQGGQGFF
cdr3_nt: TGCGCCAGCAGCCAAGGGGGACAGGGCTTCTTT
v_call: TRBV4-1
clone_size: NA
j_call: TRBJ1-1
d_call: TRBD1

cdr3_aa: CASSGTSGANEQFF
cdr3_nt: TGTGCCAGCAGTGGGACTAGCGGGGCCAATGAGCAGTTCTTC
v_call: TRBV6-6
clone_size: NA
j_call: TRBJ2-1
d_call: TRBD2

cdr3_aa: CASSFTFGGSEQYF
cdr3_nt: TGTGCCAGCAGCTTCACGTTCGGGGGGAGCGAGCAGTACTTC
v_call: TRBV5-6
clone_size: NA
j_call: TRBJ2-7
d_call: TRBD2

cdr3_aa: CASSSQSFEAFF
cdr3_nt: TGTGCCAGCAGCTCCCAGTCCTTTGAAGCTTTCTTT
v_call: TRBV7-2
clone_size: NA
j_call: TRBJ1-1
d_call: NA

cdr3_aa: CASSPGGATNEKLFF
cdr3_nt: TGTGCCAGCAGCCCAGGGGGCGCAACTAATGAAAAACTGTTTTTT
v_call: TRBV7-8
clone_size: once
j_call: TRBJ1-4
d_call: TRBD1

cdr3_aa: CASAPGAGAQETQYF
cdr3_nt: TGTGCCAGCGCCCCGGGCGCGGGGGCGCAAGAGACCCAGTACTTC
v_call: TRBV3-1/TRBV3-2
clone_size: NA
j_call: TRBJ2-5
d_call: NA

cdr3_aa: CASSPGQTNTGELFF
cdr3_nt: TGTGCCAGCAGTCCGGGACAAACGAACACCGGGGAGCTGTTTTTT
v_call: TRBV2
clone_size: NA
j_call: TRBJ2-2
d_call: NA

cdr3_aa: CASSQETRNSPLHF
cdr3_nt: TGTGCCAGCAGCCAAGAAACGAGAAATTCACCCCTCCACTTT
v_call: TRBV14
clone_size: NA
j_call: TRBJ1-6
d_call: NA

cdr3_aa: CASSLEGGGNQPQHF
cdr3_nt: TGTGCCAGCAGCTTAGAAGGGGGTGGCAATCAGCCCCAGCATTTT
v_call: TRBV7-9
clone_size: NA
j_call: TRBJ1-5
d_call: NA

cdr3_aa: CASGSRQTNEQFF
cdr3_nt: TGTGCCAGCGGCTCCCGACAGACGAATGAGCAGTTCTTC
v_call: TRBV7-2
clone_size: NA
j_call: TRBJ2-1
d_call: NA

cdr3_aa: CASSPVAGTYNEQFF
cdr3_nt: TGTGCCAGCTCACCGGTAGCGGGGACCTACAATGAGCAGTTCTTC
v_call: TRBV18
clone_size: NA
j_call: TRBJ2-1
d_call: TRBD2

cdr3_aa: CATKTEETQYF
cdr3_nt: TGTGCCACCAAGACAGAGGAGACCCAGTACTTC
v_call: TRBV2
clone_size: NA
j_call: TRBJ2-5
d_call: NA

cdr3_aa: CASSLYGGGTEAFF
cdr3_nt: TGTGCCAGCAGTTTATATGGGGGAGGCACTGAAGCTTTCTTT
v_call: TRBV27
clone_size: NA
j_call: TRBJ1-1
d_call: NA